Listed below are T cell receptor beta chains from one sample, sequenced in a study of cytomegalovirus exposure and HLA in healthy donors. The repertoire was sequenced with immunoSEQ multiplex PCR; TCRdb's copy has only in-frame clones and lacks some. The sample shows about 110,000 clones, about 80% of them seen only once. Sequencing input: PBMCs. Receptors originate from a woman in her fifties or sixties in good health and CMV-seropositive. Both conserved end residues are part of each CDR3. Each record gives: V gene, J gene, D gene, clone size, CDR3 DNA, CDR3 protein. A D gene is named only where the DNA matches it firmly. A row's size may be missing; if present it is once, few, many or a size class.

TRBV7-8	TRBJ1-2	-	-	TGTGCCAGCAGCTCCAGGGAGGGCTATGGCTACACCTTC	CASSSREGYGYTF
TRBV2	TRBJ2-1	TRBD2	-	TGTGCCAGCAGTCGGCGGGAGAACTCGTACAATGAGCAGTTCTTC	CASSRRENSYNEQFF
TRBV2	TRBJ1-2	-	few	TGTGCCAGCAGGACTGATCCTGGCTATGGCTACACCTTC	CASRTDPGYGYTF
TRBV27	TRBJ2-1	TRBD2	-	TGTGCCAGCAGTGCCCCGAGGACTAGCGGCAATGAGCAGTTCTTC	CASSAPRTSGNEQFF
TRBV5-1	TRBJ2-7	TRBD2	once	TGCGCCAGCAGCCTACTAGCGGCAGCCTCCTACGAGCAGTACTTC	CASSLLAAASYEQYF
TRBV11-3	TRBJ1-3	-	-	TGTGCCAGCAGCTTAGGAGGGCCCAACTCTGGAAACACCATATATTTT	CASSLGGPNSGNTIYF
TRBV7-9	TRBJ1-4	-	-	TGTGCCAGCAGCCAAGGGACAACAACTAATGAAAAACTGTTTTTT	CASSQGTTTNEKLFF
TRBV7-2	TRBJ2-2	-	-	TGTGCCAGCAGCTCCGGCGGGCGGGGGCTCGGCGGGGAGCTGTTTTTT	CASSSGGRGLGGELFF
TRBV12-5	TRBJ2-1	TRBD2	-	TGTGCTAGTGGTTGGGGGACTAGCGGCTACAATGAGCAGTTCTTC	CASGWGTSGYNEQFF
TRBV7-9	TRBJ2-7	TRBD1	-	TGTGCCAGCAGCCCCAGGACAGGACAGGGGGAGCAGTACTTC	CASSPRTGQGEQYF
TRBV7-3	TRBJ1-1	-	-	TGTGCCAGCAGCCTTCAGGGGAACACTGAAGCTTTCTTT	CASSLQGNTEAFF
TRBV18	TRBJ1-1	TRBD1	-	TGTGCCAGCTCACCACTCAGGGGGCTGGGATTGAACACTGAAGCTTTCTTT	CASSPLRGLGLNTEAFF
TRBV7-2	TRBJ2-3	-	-	TGTGCCAGCAGCTTAATCGGGATCGGCACAGATACGCAGTATTTT	CASSLIGIGTDTQYF
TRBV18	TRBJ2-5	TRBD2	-	TGTGCCAGCTCACCACCACCGGGACTAGCGGGAGGGCTGGAGACCCAGTACTTC	CASSPPPGLAGGLETQYF
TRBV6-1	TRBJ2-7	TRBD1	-	TGTGCCAGCAGTGAAGGGACAGGGTGGTACGAGCAGTACTTC	CASSEGTGWYEQYF
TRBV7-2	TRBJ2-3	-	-	TGTGCCAGCAGCCCCGGCGGCCTCTCAGATACGCAGTATTTT	CASSPGGLSDTQYF
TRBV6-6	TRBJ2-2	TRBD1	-	TGTGCCAGCAGTCCGACCCGACAGGGCCGTGTCGGGGAGCTGTTTTTT	CASSPTRQGRVGELFF
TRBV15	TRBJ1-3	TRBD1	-	TGTGCCACCAGCAGAGTAGGGGGGACAGGGAAACACACCATATATTTT	CATSRVGGTGKHTIYF
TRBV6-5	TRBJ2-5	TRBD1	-	TGTGCCAGCAGTTACCGCGACAGGGGCGGAGAGCAGTACTTC	CASSYRDRGGEQYF
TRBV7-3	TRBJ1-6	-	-	TGTGCCAGCAGCCCCCAGGAGGGAGTTGTCGGCTCCTATAATTCACCCCTCCACTTT	CASSPQEGVVGSYNSPLHF
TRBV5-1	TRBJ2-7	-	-	TGCGCCAGCAGCTTGCAGGAGGGGCCCTACGAGCAGTACTTC	CASSLQEGPYEQYF
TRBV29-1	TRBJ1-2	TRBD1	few	TGCAGCTATAAGCAGGGGGTGGACTATGGCTACACCTTC	CSYKQGVDYGYTF
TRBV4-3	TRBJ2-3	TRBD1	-	TGCGCCAGCAGCCAAGATCAGGGGGACAGGGGAAAAGATACGCAGTATTTT	CASSQDQGDRGKDTQYF
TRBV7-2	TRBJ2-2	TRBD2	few	TGTGCCAGCAGCTCGGGAGGGTCCGGGGAGCTGTTTTTT	CASSSGGSGELFF
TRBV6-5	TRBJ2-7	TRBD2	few	TGTGCCAGCAGTTACACGGGGGGGAATACTCCCTACGAGCAGTACTTC	CASSYTGGNTPYEQYF
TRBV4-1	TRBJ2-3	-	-	TGCGCCAGCAGCCAGCGGGTCCCCCGTGGAGATACGCAGTATTTT	CASSQRVPRGDTQYF
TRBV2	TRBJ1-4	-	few	TGTGCCAGCAGTGAGACGGGTAATGAAAAACTGTTTTTT	CASSETGNEKLFF
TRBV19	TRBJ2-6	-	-	TGTGCCAGTAGTCAAGGTTCTGGGGCCAACGGCCTGACTTTC	CASSQGSGANGLTF
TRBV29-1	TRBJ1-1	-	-	TGCAGCGCTTCTCAGGGGACTGAAGCTTTCTTT	CSASQGTEAFF
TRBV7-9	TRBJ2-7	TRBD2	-	TGTTCCATCTTAAATCCGGGACTAGCGGGTAGCTCCTACGAGCAGTACTTC	CSILNPGLAGSSYEQYF
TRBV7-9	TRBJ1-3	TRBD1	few	TGTGCCAGCAGCTTAGAACAGGGGGACACCATATATTTT	CASSLEQGDTIYF
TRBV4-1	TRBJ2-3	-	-	TGCGCCAGCAGCCCATCCCCAGAGGCAGATACGCAGTATTTT	CASSPSPEADTQYF
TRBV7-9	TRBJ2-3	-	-	TGTGCCAGCAGCATAGGGGGACAACGTACGCAGTATTTT	CASSIGGQRTQYF
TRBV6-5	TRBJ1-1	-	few	TGTGCCAGCAGTCCAACCTCAGGGGCGAGGACTGAAGCTTTCTTT	CASSPTSGARTEAFF
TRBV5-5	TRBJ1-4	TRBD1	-	TGTGCCAGCAGCTTGGGGACAGGGGTTAAAAAACTGTTTTTT	CASSLGTGVKKLFF